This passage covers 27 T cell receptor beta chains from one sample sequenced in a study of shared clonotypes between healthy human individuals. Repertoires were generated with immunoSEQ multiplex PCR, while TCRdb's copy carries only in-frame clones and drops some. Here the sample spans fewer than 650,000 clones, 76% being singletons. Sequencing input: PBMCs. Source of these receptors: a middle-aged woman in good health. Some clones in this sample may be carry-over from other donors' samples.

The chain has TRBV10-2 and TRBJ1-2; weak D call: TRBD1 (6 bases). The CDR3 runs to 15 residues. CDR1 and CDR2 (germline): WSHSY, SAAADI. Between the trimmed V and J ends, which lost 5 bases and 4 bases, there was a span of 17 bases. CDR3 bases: TGCGCCAGCAGTACCCCTTCGGGCAGGGGCTATGGCTACACCTTC. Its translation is CASSTPSGRGYGYTF.

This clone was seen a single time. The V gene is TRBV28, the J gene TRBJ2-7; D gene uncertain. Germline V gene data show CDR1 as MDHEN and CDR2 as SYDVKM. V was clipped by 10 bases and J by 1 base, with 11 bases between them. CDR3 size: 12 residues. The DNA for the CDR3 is TGTGCCACCAAAGGATTTTCCTACGAGCAGTACTTC. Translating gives CATKGFSYEQYF. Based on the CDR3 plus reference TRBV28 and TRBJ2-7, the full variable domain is DVKVTQSSRYLVKRTGEKVFLECVQDMDHENMFWYRQDPGLGLRLIYFSYDVKMKEKGDIPEGYSVSREKKERFSLILESASTNQTSMYLCATKGFSYEQYFGPGTRLTVT.

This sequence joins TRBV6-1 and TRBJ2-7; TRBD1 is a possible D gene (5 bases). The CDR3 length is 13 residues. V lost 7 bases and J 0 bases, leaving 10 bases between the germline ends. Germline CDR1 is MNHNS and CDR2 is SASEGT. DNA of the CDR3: TGTGCCAGCAAGGGGCCGCTCTCCTACGAGCAGTACTTC. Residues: CASKGPLSYEQYF.

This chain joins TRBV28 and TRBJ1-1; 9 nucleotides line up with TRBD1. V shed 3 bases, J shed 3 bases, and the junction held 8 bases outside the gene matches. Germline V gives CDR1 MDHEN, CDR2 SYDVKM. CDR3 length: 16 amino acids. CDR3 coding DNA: TGTGCCAGCAGTTTCAACAGGGGGCCGGGTTACACTGAAGCTTTCTTT. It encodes CASSFNRGPGYTEAFF.

The CDR3 DNA reads TGTGCCAGCAGACTAGGACAGCTTGAAAACTATGGCTACACCTTC. This encodes CASRLGQLENYGYTF. The V gene is TRBV2, the J gene TRBJ1-2; possibly TRBD1 for D (6 bases). The CDR3 spans 15 residues. Trimming shortened V by 6 bases and J by 2 bases, and 16 bases separated the two germline ends. Germline lookup yields CDR1 SNHLY and CDR2 FYNNEI.

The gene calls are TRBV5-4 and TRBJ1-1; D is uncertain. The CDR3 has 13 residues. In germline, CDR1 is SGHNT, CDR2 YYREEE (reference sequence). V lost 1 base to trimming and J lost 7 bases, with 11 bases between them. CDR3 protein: CASSLRAGLEAFF. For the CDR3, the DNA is TGTGCCAGCAGCTTGAGAGCTGGCCTTGAAGCTTTCTTT. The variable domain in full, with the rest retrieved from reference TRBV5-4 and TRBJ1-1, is ETGVTQSPTHLIKTRGQQVTLRCSSQSGHNTVSWYQQALGQGPQFIFQYYREEENGRGNFPPRFSGLQFPNYSSELNVNALELDDSALYLCASSLRAGLEAFFGQGTRLTVV.

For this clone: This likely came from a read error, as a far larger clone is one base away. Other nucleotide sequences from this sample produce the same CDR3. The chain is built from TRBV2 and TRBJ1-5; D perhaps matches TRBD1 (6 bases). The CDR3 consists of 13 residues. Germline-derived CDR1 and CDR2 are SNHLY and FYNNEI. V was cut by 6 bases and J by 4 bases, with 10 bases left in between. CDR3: CASRGDNNQPQHF. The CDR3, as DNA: TGTGCCAGCAGAGGGGACAATAATCAGCCCCAGCATTTT.

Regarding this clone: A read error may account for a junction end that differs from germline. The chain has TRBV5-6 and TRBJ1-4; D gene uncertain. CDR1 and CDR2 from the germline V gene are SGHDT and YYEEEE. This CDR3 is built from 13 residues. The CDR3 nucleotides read TGTGCCAGCAGCTTGCTCGGAGGACGTCTCTGGATTTTT. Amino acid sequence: CASSLLGGRLWIF.

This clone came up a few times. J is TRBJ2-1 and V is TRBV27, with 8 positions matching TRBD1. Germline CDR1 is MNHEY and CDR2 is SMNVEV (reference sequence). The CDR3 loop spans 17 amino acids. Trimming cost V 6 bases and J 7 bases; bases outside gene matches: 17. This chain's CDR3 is CASRVTWTGSLSNEQFF. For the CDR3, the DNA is TGTGCCAGCAGGGTGACTTGGACAGGGTCTTTATCAAATGAGCAGTTCTTC.

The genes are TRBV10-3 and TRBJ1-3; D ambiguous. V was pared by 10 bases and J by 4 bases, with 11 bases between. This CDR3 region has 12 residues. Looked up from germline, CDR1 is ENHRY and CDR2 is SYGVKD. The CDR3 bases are TGTGCCAACGGACTGGACGGAAACACCATATATTTT. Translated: CANGLDGNTIYF.

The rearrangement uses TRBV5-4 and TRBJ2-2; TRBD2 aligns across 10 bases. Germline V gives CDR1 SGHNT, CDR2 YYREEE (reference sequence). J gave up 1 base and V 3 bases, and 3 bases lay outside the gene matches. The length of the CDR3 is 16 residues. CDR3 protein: CASSSWTSGNTGELFF. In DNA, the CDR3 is TGTGCCAGCAGCTCCTGGACTAGCGGGAACACCGGGGAGCTGTTTTTT.

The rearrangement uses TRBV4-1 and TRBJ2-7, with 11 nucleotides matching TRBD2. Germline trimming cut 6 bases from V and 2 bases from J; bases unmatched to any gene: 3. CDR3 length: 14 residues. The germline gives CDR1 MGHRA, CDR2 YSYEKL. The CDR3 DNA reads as TGCGCCAGCAGAGAACTAGCGGGAGCCTACGAGCAGTACTTC. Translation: CASRELAGAYEQYF.

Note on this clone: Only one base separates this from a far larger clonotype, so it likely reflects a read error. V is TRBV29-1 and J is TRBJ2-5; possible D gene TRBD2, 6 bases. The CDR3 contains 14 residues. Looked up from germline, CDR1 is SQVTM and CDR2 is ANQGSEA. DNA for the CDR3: TGCAACGTTGGCACGGGGCGGGGAATAGAGACCCAGTACTTC. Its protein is CNVGTGRGIETQYF.

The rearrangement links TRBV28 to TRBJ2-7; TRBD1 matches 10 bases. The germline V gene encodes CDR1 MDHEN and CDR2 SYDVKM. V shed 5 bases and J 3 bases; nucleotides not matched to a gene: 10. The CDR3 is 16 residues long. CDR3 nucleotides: TGTGCCAGCAGTCGCCGTGGGACAGGGGTCGGCTACGAGCAGTACTTC. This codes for CASSRRGTGVGYEQYF.

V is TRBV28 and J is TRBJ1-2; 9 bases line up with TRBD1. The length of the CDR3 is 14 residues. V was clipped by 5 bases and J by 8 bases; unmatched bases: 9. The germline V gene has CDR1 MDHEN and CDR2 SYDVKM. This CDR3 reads CASSPDRGQRGYTF. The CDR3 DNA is TGTGCCAGCAGTCCGGACAGGGGTCAAAGAGGCTACACCTTC.

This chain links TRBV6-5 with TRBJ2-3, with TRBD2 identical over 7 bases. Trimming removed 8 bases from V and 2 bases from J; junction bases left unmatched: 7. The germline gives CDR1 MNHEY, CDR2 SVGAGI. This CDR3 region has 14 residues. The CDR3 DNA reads TGTGCCAGCCGAGGTCTAGCGGCCACAGATACGCAGTATTTT. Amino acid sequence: CASRGLAATDTQYF.

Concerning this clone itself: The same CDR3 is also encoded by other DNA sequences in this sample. Here the CDR3 DNA reads TGTGCCAGCAGCTTGGCCGCGGGGTACGAGCAGTACTTC. As protein: CASSLAAGYEQYF. This chain links TRBV5-4 with TRBJ2-7; TRBD2 is a possible D gene (6 bases). Trimming cost V 0 bases and J 4 bases, with 8 bases left between them. Germline CDR1 SGHNT, CDR2 YYREEE (reference sequence). The CDR3 totals 13 residues.

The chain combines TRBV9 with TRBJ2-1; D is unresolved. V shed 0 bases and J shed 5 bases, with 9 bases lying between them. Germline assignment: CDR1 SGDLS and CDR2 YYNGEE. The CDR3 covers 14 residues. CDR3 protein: CASSVAGSDNEQFF. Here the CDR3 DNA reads TGTGCCAGCAGCGTAGCAGGCTCAGACAATGAGCAGTTCTTC. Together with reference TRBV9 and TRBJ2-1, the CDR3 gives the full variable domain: DSGVTQTPKHLITATGQRVTLRCSPRSGDLSVYWYQQSLDQGLQFLIQYYNGEERAKGNILERFSAQQFPDLHSELNLSSLELGDSALYFCASSVAGSDNEQFFGPGTRLTVL.

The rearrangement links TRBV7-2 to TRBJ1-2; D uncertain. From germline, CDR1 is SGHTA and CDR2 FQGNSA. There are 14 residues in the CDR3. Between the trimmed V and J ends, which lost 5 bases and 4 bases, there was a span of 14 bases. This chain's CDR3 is CASSPAGETYGYTF. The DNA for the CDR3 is TGTGCCAGCAGCCCGGCCGGGGAAACCTATGGCTACACCTTC.

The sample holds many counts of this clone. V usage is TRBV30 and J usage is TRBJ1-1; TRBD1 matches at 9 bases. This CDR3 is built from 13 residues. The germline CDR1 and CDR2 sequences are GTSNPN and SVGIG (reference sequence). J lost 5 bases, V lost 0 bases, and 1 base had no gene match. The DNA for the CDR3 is TGTGCCTGGAGTGTAGGACAGGGGACTGAAGCTTTCTTT. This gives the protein CAWSVGQGTEAFF.

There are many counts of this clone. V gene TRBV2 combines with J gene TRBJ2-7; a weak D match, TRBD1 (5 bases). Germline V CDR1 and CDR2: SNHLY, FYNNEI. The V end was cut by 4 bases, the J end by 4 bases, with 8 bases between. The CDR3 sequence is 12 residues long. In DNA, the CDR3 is TGTGCCAGCAGTGTTTCAGGGTACGAGCAGTACTTC. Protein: CASSVSGYEQYF. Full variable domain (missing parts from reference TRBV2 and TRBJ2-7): EPEVTQTPSHQVTQMGQEVILRCVPISNHLYFYWYRQILGQKVEFLVSFYNNEISEKSEIFDDQFSVERPDGSNFTLKIRSTKLEDSAMYFCASSVSGYEQYFGPGTRLTVT.

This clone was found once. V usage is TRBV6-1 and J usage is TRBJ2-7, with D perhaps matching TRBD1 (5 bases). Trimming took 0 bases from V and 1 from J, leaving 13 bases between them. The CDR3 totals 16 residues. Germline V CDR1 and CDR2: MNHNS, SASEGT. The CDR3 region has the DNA TGTGCCAGCAGTGAAGCGGTACAGGAACCTTCCTACGAGCAGTACTTC. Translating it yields CASSEAVQEPSYEQYF.

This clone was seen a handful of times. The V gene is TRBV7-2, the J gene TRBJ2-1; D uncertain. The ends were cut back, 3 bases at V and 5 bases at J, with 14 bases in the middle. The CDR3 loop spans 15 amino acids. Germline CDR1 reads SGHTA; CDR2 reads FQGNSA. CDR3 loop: CASSFGGGNNNEQFF. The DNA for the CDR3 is TGTGCCAGCAGCTTCGGCGGCGGCAACAACAATGAGCAGTTCTTC. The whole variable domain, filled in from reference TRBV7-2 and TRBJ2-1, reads GAGVSQSPSNKVTEKGKDVELRCDPISGHTALYWYRQSLGQGLEFLIYFQGNSAPDKSGLPSDRFSAERTGGSVSTLTIQRTQQEDSAVYLCASSFGGGNNNEQFFGPGTRLTVL.

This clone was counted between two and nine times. The CDR3 nucleotides read TGTGCCAGCAGCTCGGGACTAGTGGGGCATGAGCAGTTCTTC. This gives the protein CASSSGLVGHEQFF. This rearrangement joins TRBV13 to TRBJ2-1; the match to TRBD2 covers 8 bases. This CDR3 is built from 14 residues. Germline lookup yields CDR1 PRHDT and CDR2 FYEKMQ (reference sequence). Germline trimming cut 4 bases from V and 8 bases from J; bases unmatched to any gene: 7.

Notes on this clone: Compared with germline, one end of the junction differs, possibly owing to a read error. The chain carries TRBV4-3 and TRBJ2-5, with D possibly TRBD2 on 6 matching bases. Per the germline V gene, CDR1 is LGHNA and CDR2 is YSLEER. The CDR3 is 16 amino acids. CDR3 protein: CASSPGRERIGGTEYF. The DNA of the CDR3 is TGCGCCAGCAGCCCCGGAAGAGAACGGATTGGAGGGACCGAGTACTTC.

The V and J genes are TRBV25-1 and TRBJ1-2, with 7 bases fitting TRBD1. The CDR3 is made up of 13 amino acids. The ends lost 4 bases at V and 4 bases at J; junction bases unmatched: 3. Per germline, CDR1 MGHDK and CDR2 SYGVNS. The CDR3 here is CASSGGTAYGYTF. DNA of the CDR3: TGTGCCAGCAGTGGAGGGACAGCCTATGGCTACACCTTC.

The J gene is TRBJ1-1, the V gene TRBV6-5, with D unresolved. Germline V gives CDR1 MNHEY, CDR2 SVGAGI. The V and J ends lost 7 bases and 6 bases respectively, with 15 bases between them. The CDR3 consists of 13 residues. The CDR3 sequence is CASMAGTLPEAFF. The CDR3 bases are TGTGCCAGCATGGCGGGCACGCTTCCTGAAGCTTTCTTT.